Listed below are T cell receptor beta chains from one sample, sequenced in a study of blood T cell repertoires in COVID-19. The data were produced by immunoSEQ multiplex PCR, yet TCRdb's version contains in-frame clones alone and is incomplete. The sample shows approximately 310,000 clones, over 75% of them seen only once. The sample was peripheral blood. These receptors originate from a man aged 50 to 59 with active or convalescent COVID-19. Each CDR3 is given with its conserved first and last residue. D genes are given only for firm matches. Clone sizes are given selectively: once, few, many, or a class where the clone is expanded.

D gene	V gene	CDR3 length	clone size	J gene	CDR3 protein	CDR3 DNA
-	TRBV5-1	14	-	TRBJ1-1	CASSPSVPSAEAFF	TGCGCCAGCAGCCCCTCGGTGCCTAGCGCTGAAGCTTTCTTT
TRBD1	TRBV7-3	13	-	TRBJ2-1	CASSSGQDNEQFF	TGTGCCAGCAGCTCAGGACAGGACAATGAGCAGTTCTTC
TRBD2	TRBV6-1	16	-	TRBJ2-7	CASSESGLEAAYEQYF	TGTGCCAGCAGTGAATCGGGACTAGAGGCGGCCTACGAGCAGTACTTC
TRBD2	TRBV7-3	16	-	TRBJ2-3	CASSPTTSRSRNTQYF	TGTGCCAGCAGCCCGACGACTAGCAGGAGCCGGAATACGCAGTATTTT
TRBD1	TRBV7-9	14	-	TRBJ1-4	CASSWTGSNEKLFF	TGTGCCAGCAGCTGGACAGGGTCTAATGAAAAACTGTTTTTT
-	TRBV7-9	12	-	TRBJ1-1	CASSLQGPEAFF	TGTGCCAGCAGCTTACAGGGGCCTGAAGCTTTCTTT
-	TRBV5-1	15	-	TRBJ1-1	CASSLAQGILAEAFF	TGCGCCAGCAGCTTGGCGCAGGGGATCTTGGCTGAAGCTTTCTTT
TRBD1	TRBV7-2	15	-	TRBJ2-1	CASSSGQGPYNEQFF	TGTGCCAGCAGCTCGGGACAGGGTCCCTACAATGAGCAGTTCTTC
-	TRBV7-3	16	-	TRBJ2-2	CASSLNPPGDTGELFF	TGTGCCAGCAGCTTAAATCCGCCGGGTGACACCGGGGAGCTGTTTTTT
TRBD1	TRBV25-1	15	-	TRBJ1-4	CASSKRQGAHEKLFF	TGTGCCAGCAGTAAAAGACAGGGGGCTCATGAAAAACTGTTTTTT
-	TRBV19	15	-	TRBJ1-6	CATARTAPYNSPLHF	TGTGCGACGGCCAGGACAGCTCCATATAATTCACCCCTCCACTTT
TRBD1	TRBV10-3	15	-	TRBJ1-4	CAISATGTGGEKLFF	TGTGCCATCAGTGCGACCGGGACAGGGGGCGAAAAACTGTTTTTT
-	TRBV6-5	15	-	TRBJ1-3	CASSSSGGIGNTIYF	TGTGCCAGCAGTTCCTCGGGGGGGATTGGAAACACCATATATTTT
-	TRBV21-1	14	-	TRBJ1-5	CASHTGTGNQPQHF	TGTGCCAGTCATACCGGGACAGGGAATCAGCCCCAGCATTTT
-	TRBV18	20	-	TRBJ1-6	CASSPRRSGGGPDVNSPLHF	TGTGCCAGCTCACCCCGCCGGAGCGGCGGTGGACCGGACGTCAATTCACCCCTCCACTTT
TRBD1	TRBV7-9	15	-	TRBJ1-1	CASSRLQGAAGEAFF	TGTGCCAGCAGCCGCTTGCAGGGGGCAGCGGGAGAAGCTTTCTTT
-	TRBV6-5	13	-	TRBJ2-3	CASSYPGTDTQYF	TGTGCCAGCAGTTACCCGGGCACAGATACGCAGTATTTT
TRBD1	TRBV30	13	-	TRBJ2-7	CAWSRQGRDEQYF	TGTGCCTGGAGTAGACAGGGGCGCGACGAGCAGTACTTC
-	TRBV24-1	14	-	TRBJ1-5	CATSHAGSNQPQHF	TGTGCCACCAGTCACGCAGGTAGCAATCAGCCCCAGCATTTT
TRBD1	TRBV30	16	-	TRBJ1-5	CAWSAGGGSSNQPQHF	TGTGCCTGGAGCGCAGGGGGCGGCTCGAGCAATCAGCCCCAGCATTTT
TRBD1	TRBV7-2	15	-	TRBJ1-3	CASSGTGVGGNTIYF	TGTGCCAGCAGCGGGACAGGGGTGGGTGGAAACACCATATATTTT
-	TRBV24-1	12	-	TRBJ1-2	CATSGGDYGYTF	TGTGCCACCAGCGGGGGGGACTATGGCTACACCTTC
-	TRBV6-5	14	-	TRBJ1-6	CASSREMRDSPLHF	TGTGCCAGCAGCAGGGAGATGCGGGACTCACCCCTCCACTTT
TRBD2	TRBV28	14	-	TRBJ2-7	CASSRAGGWNEQYF	TGTGCCAGCAGCCGAGCGGGGGGCTGGAACGAGCAGTACTTC
-	TRBV2	13	few	TRBJ1-1	CAGGGPPGTEAFF	TGTGCAGGGGGGGGACCTCCGGGTACTGAAGCTTTCTTT